This T cell receptor (beta chain) was obtained from a study of T cell responses to AZD1222 COVID-19 vaccine. With regard to this clone: Its antigen is unidentified.

Overall study results and limits: Across spike, vaccine-associated CD4 TCRs were found, dominant at 160-218 and 743-854. Donors, mostly white British, included more females; clonal diversity was possibly underestimated.

CDR1 is SGHTA, CDR2 FQGNSA, per germline. The CDR3 sequence is 12 residues long. The V and J ends lost 1 base and 4 bases respectively, with 4 bases between them. Libraries were prepared by immunoSEQ multiplex PCR; TCRdb keeps only in-frame clonotypes and omits some of them. The data contain 100,000 to 150,000 clones, about nine tenths of them singletons. This TCR was sampled from an adult in good health. The chain is built from TRBV7-2 and TRBJ1-2; D uncertain. Sequenced material: peripheral blood, taken on day 0 of AZD1222 vaccination. This chain's CDR3 is CASSLGAYGYTF. In DNA form, the CDR3 reads TGTGCCAGCAGCTTAGGGGCCTATGGCTACACCTTC.